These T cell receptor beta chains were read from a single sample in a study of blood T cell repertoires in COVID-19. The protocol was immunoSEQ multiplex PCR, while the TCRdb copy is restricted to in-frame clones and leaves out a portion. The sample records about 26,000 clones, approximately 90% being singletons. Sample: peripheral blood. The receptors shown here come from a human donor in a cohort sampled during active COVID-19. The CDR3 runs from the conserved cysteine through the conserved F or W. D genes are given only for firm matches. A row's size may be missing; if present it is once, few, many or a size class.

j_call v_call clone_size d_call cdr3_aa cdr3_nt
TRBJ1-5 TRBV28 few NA CASTGIWGSNQPQHF TGTGCCAGCACCGGTATTTGGGGCAGCAATCAGCCCCAGCATTTT
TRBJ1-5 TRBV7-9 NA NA CASSLMEDQPQHF TGTGCCAGCAGCTTGATGGAGGATCAGCCCCAGCATTTT
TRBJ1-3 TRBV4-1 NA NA CASSPLGGSSGNTIYF TGCGCCAGCAGCCCTCTCGGGGGGAGCTCTGGAAACACCATATATTTT
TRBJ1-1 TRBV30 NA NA CACSTGDTEAFF TGTGCCTGTTCGACAGGAGACACTGAAGCTTTCTTT
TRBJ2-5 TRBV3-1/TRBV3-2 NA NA CASSQDPGQETQYF TGTGCCAGCAGCCAAGATCCAGGGCAAGAGACCCAGTACTTC
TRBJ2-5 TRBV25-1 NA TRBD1 CASSESAGGQETQYF TGTGCCAGCAGTGAATCGGCAGGGGGCCAAGAGACCCAGTACTTC
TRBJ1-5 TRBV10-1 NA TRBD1 CASRGEVQGENQPQHF TGCGCCAGCAGAGGCGAGGTTCAGGGGGAAAATCAGCCCCAGCATTTT
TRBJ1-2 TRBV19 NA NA CASSIKQGAYGYTF TGTGCCAGTAGTATCAAACAGGGCGCCTATGGCTACACCTTC
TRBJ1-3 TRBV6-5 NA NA CASSDGRYGGNTIYF TGTGCCAGCAGCGACGGGAGGTACGGTGGAAACACCATATATTTT
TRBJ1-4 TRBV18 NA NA CASSPTTEDGEKLFF TGTGCCAGCTCACCAACCACCGAGGATGGGGAAAAACTGTTTTTT
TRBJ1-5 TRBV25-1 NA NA CASSHREHNQPQHF TGTGCCAGCAGCCACCGGGAGCACAATCAGCCCCAGCATTTT
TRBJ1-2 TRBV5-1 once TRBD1 CASSSARTGDGASGYTF TGCGCCAGCAGTAGTGCTAGGACAGGGGATGGAGCGAGTGGCTACACCTTC
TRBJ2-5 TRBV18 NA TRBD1 CASSGQGKLETQYF TGTGCCAGCTCAGGACAGGGGAAATTAGAGACCCAGTACTTC
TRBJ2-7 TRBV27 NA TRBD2 CASSPSGRSSYEQYF TGTGCCAGCAGTCCTAGCGGGCGGAGCTCCTACGAGCAGTACTTC
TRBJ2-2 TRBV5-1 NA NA CASSMGRAENTGELFF TGCGCCAGCAGCATGGGGCGGGCTGAGAACACCGGGGAGCTGTTTTTT
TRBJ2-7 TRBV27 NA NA CASSETAFSYEQYF TGTGCCAGCAGTGAGACAGCGTTTTCCTACGAGCAGTACTTC
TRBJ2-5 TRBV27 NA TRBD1 CASSPHMDRQETQYF TGTGCCAGCAGTCCCCACATGGACAGGCAAGAGACCCAGTACTTC
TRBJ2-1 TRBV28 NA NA CASSLPPGSGLGPYNEQFF TGTGCCAGCAGTTTGCCCCCCGGGAGTGGGTTAGGGCCCTACAATGAGCAGTTCTTC
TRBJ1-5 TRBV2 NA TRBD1 CASRDRENQPQHF TGTGCCAGCAGAGACAGGGAAAATCAGCCCCAGCATTTT
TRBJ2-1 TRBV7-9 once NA CASSLVARAEQFF TGTGCCAGCAGCTTAGTTGCGCGGGCTGAGCAGTTCTTC
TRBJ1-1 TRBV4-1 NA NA CASSLPKGENTEAFF TGCGCCAGCAGCCTTCCCAAGGGAGAGAACACTGAAGCTTTCTTT
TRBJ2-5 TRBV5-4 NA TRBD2 CASSHGLAGGGETQYF TGTGCCAGCAGCCACGGACTAGCGGGAGGGGGAGAGACCCAGTACTTC
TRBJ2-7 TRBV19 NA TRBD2 CASSYGGDRKAYEQYF TGTGCCAGTAGTTACGGGGGGGATCGAAAAGCTTACGAGCAGTACTTC
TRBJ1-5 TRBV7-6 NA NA CASIATHQPQHF TGTGCCAGCATCGCTACCCATCAGCCCCAGCATTTT
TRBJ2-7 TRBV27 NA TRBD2 CASSPAGLAGTYEQYF TGTGCCAGCAGCCCGGCGGGGTTAGCGGGGACCTACGAGCAGTACTTC
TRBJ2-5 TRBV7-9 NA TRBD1 CASSRDSLQETQYF TGTGCCAGCAGCAGGGACAGTTTACAAGAGACCCAGTACTTC
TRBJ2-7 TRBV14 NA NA CASSHYPRWEQYF TGTGCCAGCAGCCATTACCCTCGGTGGGAGCAGTACTTC
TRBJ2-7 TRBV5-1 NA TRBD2 CASSLGGLAGGEQYF TGCGCCAGCAGCTTGGGGGGACTAGCGGGAGGTGAGCAGTACTTC